This T cell receptor beta chain was sequenced during a study of T cell responses to AZD1222 COVID-19 vaccine. Trimming removed 6 bases at V and 2 bases at J, with 11 bases between. Germline V gives CDR1 SGHTA, CDR2 FQGNSA. CDR3 length: 13 amino acids. Assay: immunoSEQ multiplex PCR; the TCRdb copy retains only in-frame clones and omits some. This sample carries about 200,000 clones, approximately 94% of them seen once, and the ten largest clones take approximately 1%. For this clone: The antigen is unknown.

General observations from the study: Reports say nearly half of spike-specific TCRs go after unmutated variant regions. Only after the peak T cell response were repertoires sampled.

This sequence originates from an adult who received the AZD1222 COVID-19 vaccine. Here the sequenced sample was peripheral blood, taken 28 days after the second AZD1222 dose. This chain joins TRBV7-2 and TRBJ2-7; a weak D match, TRBD1 (6 bases). The CDR3 protein is CASRQGSTYEQYF. The DNA for the CDR3 is TGTGCCAGCAGACAGGGTTCCACCTACGAGCAGTACTTC.